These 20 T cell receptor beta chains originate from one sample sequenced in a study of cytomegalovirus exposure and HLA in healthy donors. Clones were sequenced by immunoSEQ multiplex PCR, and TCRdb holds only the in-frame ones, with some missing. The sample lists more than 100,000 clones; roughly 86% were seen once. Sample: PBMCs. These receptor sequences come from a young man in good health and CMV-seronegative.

As DNA, the CDR3 is TGTGCCAGCAGCATTCTTCCCCCCAGGGGTCGCTCCTACGAGCAGTACTTC. Amino acids: CASSILPPRGRSYEQYF. The chain carries TRBV27 and TRBJ2-7, with D possibly being TRBD1 (6 bases). V was pared by 6 bases and J by 0 bases, with 21 bases between. This CDR3 has 17 residues. The germline V gene encodes CDR1 MNHEY and CDR2 SMNVEV (reference sequence).

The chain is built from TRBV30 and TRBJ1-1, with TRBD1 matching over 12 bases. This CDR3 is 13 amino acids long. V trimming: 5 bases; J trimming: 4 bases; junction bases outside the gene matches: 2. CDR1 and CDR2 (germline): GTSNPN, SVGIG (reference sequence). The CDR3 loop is CAWGTGGFTEAFF. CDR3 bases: TGTGCCTGGGGGACAGGGGGCTTCACTGAAGCTTTCTTT.

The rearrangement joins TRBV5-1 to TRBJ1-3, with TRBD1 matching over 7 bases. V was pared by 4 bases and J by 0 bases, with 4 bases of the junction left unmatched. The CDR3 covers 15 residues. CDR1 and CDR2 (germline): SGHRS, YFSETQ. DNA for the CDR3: TGCGCCAGCAGCCGGGACAGAGCCTCTGGAAACACCATATATTTT. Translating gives CASSRDRASGNTIYF.

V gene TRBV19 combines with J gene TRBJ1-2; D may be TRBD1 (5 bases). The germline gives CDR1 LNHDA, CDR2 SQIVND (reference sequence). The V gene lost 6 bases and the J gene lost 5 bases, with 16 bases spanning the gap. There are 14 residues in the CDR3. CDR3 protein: CASSPGGAGYGYTF. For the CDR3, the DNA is TGTGCCAGTAGCCCCGGAGGGGCTGGGTATGGCTACACCTTC.

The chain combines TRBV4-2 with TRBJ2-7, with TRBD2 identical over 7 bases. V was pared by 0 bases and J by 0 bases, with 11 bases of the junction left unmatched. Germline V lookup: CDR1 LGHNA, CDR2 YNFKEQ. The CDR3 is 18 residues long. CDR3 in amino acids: CASSQDGLAGPSSYEQYF. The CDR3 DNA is TGTGCCAGCAGCCAAGACGGGTTAGCGGGTCCAAGCTCCTACGAGCAGTACTTC.

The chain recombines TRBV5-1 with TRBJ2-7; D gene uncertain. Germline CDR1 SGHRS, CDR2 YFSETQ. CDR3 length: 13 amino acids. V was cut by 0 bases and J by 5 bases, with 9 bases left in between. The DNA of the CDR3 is TGCGCCAGCAGCTTGGTTCCATCGGACGAGCAGTACTTC. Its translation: CASSLVPSDEQYF.

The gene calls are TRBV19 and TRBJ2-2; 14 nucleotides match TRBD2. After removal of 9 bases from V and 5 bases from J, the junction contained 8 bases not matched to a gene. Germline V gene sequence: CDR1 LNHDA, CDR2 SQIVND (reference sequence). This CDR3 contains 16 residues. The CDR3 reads CASGLAGGYMTGELFF. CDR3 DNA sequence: TGTGCCAGCGGACTAGCGGGAGGATATATGACCGGGGAGCTGTTTTTT.

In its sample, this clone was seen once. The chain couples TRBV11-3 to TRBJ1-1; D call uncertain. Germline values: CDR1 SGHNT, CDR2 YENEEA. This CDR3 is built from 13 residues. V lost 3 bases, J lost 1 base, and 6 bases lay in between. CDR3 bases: TGTGCCAGCAGCTTCCCGGGGAACACTGAAGCTTTCTTT. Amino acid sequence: CASSFPGNTEAFF.

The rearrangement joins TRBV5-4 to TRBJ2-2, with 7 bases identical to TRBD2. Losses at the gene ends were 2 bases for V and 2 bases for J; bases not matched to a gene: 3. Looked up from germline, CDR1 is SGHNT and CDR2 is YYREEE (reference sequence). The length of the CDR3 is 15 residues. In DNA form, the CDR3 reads TGTGCCAGCAGCTTTGCGGGGGTAAACACCGGGGAGCTGTTTTTT. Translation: CASSFAGVNTGELFF.

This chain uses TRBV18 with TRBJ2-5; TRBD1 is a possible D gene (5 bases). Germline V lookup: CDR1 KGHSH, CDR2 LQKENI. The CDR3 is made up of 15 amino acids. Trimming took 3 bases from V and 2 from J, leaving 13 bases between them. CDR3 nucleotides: TGTGCCAGCTCACCCACGAGACAGTATCAAGAGACCCAGTACTTC. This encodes CASSPTRQYQETQYF.

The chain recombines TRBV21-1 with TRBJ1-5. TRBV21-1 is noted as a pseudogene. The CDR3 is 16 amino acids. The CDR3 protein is CASSKEPAGRGQPQHF. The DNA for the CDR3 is TGTGCCAGCAGCAAAGAGCCAGCGGGGCGAGGTCAGCCCCAGCATTTT.

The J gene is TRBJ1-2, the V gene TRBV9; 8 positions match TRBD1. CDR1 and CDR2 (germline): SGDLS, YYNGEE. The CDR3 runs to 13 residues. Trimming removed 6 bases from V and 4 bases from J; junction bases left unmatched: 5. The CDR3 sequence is CASTEGQGYGYTF. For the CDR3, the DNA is TGTGCCAGCACAGAAGGACAGGGCTATGGCTACACCTTC.

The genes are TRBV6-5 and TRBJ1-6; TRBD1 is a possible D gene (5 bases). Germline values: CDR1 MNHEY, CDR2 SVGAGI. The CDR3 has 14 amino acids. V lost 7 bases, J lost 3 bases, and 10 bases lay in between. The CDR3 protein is CASTQGFYNSPLHF. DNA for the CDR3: TGTGCCAGCACTCAGGGTTTCTATAATTCACCCCTCCACTTT.

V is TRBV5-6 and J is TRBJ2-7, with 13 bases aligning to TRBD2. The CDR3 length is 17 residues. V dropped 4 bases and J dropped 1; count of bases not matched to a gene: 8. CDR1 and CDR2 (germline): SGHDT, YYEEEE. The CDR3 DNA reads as TGTGCCAGCAGCCTTGGGACTAGCGGGGATAAATCCTACGAGCAGTACTTC. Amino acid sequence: CASSLGTSGDKSYEQYF. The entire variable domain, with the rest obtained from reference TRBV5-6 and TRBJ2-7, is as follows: DAGVTQSPTHLIKTRGQQVTLRCSPKSGHDTVSWYQQALGQGPQFIFQYYEEEERQRGNFPDRFSGHQFPNYSSELNVNALLLGDSALYLCASSLGTSGDKSYEQYFGPGTRLTVT.

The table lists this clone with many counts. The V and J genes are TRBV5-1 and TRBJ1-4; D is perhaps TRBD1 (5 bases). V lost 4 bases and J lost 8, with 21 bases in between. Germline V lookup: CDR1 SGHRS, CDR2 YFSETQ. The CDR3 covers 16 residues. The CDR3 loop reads CASSLSDSSPFEKLFF. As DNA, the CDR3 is TGCGCCAGCAGCCTTTCCGACAGCTCTCCGTTCGAAAAACTGTTTTTT.

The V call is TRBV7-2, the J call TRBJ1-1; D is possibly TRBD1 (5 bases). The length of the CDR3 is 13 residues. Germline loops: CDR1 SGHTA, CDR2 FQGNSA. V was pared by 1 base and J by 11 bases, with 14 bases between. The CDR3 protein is CASSLVGGREAFF. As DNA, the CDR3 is TGTGCCAGCAGCTTAGTCGGGGGGAGGGAGGCTTTCTTT.

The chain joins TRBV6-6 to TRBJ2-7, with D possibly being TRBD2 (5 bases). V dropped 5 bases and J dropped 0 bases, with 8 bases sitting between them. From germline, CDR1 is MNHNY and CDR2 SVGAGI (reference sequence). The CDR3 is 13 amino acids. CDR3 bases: TGTGCCAGCAGTATCGACTACTCCTACGAGCAGTACTTC. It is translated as CASSIDYSYEQYF.

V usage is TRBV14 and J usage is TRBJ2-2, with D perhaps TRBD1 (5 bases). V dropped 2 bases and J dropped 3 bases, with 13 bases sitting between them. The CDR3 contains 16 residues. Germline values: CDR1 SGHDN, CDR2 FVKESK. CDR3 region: CASSQNTGRDTGELFF. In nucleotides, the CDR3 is TGTGCCAGCAGCCAAAATACAGGCAGGGACACCGGGGAGCTGTTTTTT.

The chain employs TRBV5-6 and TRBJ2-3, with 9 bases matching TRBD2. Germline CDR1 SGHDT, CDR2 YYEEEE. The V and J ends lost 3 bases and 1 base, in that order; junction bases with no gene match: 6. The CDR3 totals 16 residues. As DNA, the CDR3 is TGTGCCAGCAGCTCAAGCGGGAGGATCGGCACAGATACGCAGTATTTT. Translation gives CASSSSGRIGTDTQYF.

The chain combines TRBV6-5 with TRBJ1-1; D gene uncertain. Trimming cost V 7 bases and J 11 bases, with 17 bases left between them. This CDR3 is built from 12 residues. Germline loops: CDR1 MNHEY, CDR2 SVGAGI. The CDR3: CASTVFGGTAFF. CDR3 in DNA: TGTGCCAGCACCGTATTCGGAGGCACGGCTTTCTTT.